This T cell receptor (beta chain) was captured in a study of blood T cell repertoires in COVID-19. V was clipped by 7 bases and J by 1 base; unmatched bases: 1. This CDR3 has 13 amino acids. The germline gives CDR1 KGHDR, CDR2 SFDVKD. Original methodology: Researchers report that nucleated cell counts were estimated from reference gene primer amplification. TCRdb's table, derived via immunoSEQ multiplex PCR, lists solely in-frame clones and lacks some. V and J calls and clone size are those listed in that table; D and trimming were worked out from the DNA. This table has 300,000 to 400,000 clones, roughly 90% appearing once.

The clonotype was recovered from a woman aged 70-85 years with COVID-19, enrolled during active disease. J is TRBJ1-1 and V is TRBV24-1, with TRBD1 identical over 8 bases. Sequencing was done on a sample of peripheral blood. CDR3 nucleotides: TGTGCCACCAGGACAGGGGAGAACACTGAAGCTTTCTTT. Translating gives CATRTGENTEAFF.